This TCR beta chain originates from a study of blood T cell repertoires in COVID-19. Background on the study: Sources were T cells, B-cell-depleted T cells, or PBMCs; the material itself was cDNA or gDNA.

The CDR3 has 15 amino acids. The germline V gene has CDR1 SGDLS and CDR2 YYNGEE. The J segment lost 6 bases and the V segment lost 10 bases, leaving 13 bases of the junction unmatched. In the source study's methods: For nucleated cells, counts were estimated from reference gene primer amplification. This table comes from immunoSEQ multiplex PCR, and its TCRdb copy is limited to in-frame clones, with some not included. That table is the source of V, J and clone size, and D and trimming were worked out from the DNA. The table shows about 210,000 clones, with 89% occurring only once. The TCR comes from a woman aged 40 to 50 with acute or convalescent COVID-19. The J gene is TRBJ2-2, the V gene TRBV9, with 9 bases lining up with TRBD2. The sequenced sample was peripheral blood. CDR3 amino acids: CARRGGGPGAGELFF. CDR3 sequence (DNA): TGTGCCCGCCGCGGGGGGGGCCCCGGGGCCGGGGAGCTGTTTTTT.